The 16 T cell receptor beta chains below were found in one sample sequenced in a study of blood T cell repertoires in COVID-19. Using immunoSEQ multiplex PCR, the repertoire was profiled, and TCRdb retains in-frame clones only, with some absent. The data contain 300,000 to 350,000 clones, nearly 90% of them singletons. The sample taken for sequencing was PBMCs or T cells enriched from blood (not recorded which). The receptors come from a woman in her late teens or twenties with acute COVID-19.

The chain couples TRBV4-2 to TRBJ2-6; 11 bases match TRBD1. This CDR3 region has 16 residues. V trimming: 3 bases; J trimming: 2 bases; junction bases outside the gene matches: 0. The germline V gene encodes CDR1 LGHNA and CDR2 YNFKEQ. CDR3 sequence reads: CASSQDRGPGANVLTF. In DNA, the CDR3 is TGTGCCAGCAGCCAGGACAGGGGGCCTGGGGCCAACGTCCTGACTTTC.

In nucleotides, the CDR3 is TGTGCCAGCGGATACCTATACCGGGACAGGGATGGCTACACCTTC. Its protein is CASGYLYRDRDGYTF. The chain links TRBV27 to TRBJ1-2; 9 bases align to TRBD1. The CDR3 loop spans 15 amino acids. V gave up 8 bases and J gave up 6 bases; unmatched junction bases: 13. In germline, CDR1 is MNHEY, CDR2 SMNVEV (reference sequence).

This chain connects TRBV12-3 or TRBV12-4 to TRBJ1-5; 7 bases match TRBD1. The V segment lost 5 bases and the J segment 6 bases; nucleotides outside the gene matches: 4. CDR3 size: 13 residues. The CDR3 DNA reads TGTGCCAGCAGTGACAGGGCAGGTCAGCCCCAGCATTTT. It translates to CASSDRAGQPQHF.

This rearrangement joins TRBV11-2 to TRBJ2-7, with TRBD2 identical over 9 bases. In germline, CDR1 is SGHAT, CDR2 FQNNGV. The V and J ends lost 4 bases and 7 bases, in that order; junction bases with no gene match: 5. The CDR3 spans 13 residues. The CDR3 region has the DNA TGTGCCAGCAGCTATAGCGGGAGCGAGGAGCAGTACTTC. It yields the protein CASSYSGSEEQYF.

The V call is TRBV7-3, the J call TRBJ2-1, with 9 bases fitting TRBD1. The ends lost 5 bases at V and 8 bases at J; junction bases unmatched: 10. This CDR3 contains 15 residues. Germline CDR1 SGHTA, CDR2 FQGTGA. The CDR3 reads CASSLIRDRVDEQFF. The DNA of the CDR3 is TGTGCCAGCAGCCTAATCCGGGACAGGGTAGATGAGCAGTTCTTC.

The table lists this clone with a count of one. The CDR3 DNA reads as TGTGCCAGCAGCTTGGGGCCGCAAGGTTCCCTAGCCAAAAACATTCAGTACTTC. It translates to CASSLGPQGSLAKNIQYF. V and J are TRBV7-9 and TRBJ2-4; a weak D match, TRBD1 (5 bases). The CDR3 runs to 18 residues. Germline CDR1 reads SEHNR; CDR2 reads FQNEAQ (reference sequence). V lost 3 bases, J lost 0 bases, and 18 bases lay in between. Combining the CDR3 with reference TRBV7-9 and TRBJ2-4 gives the whole variable domain DTGVSQNPRHKITKRGQNVTFRCDPISEHNRLYWYRQTLGQGPEFLTYFQNEAQLEKSRLLSDRFSAERPKGSFSTLEIQRTEQGDSAMYLCASSLGPQGSLAKNIQYFGAGTRLSVL.

The chain uses TRBV24-1 and TRBJ2-1; TRBD2 matches at 10 bases. CDR3 length: 16 residues. CDR1 is KGHDR, CDR2 SFDVKD, per germline. The V and J ends lost 3 bases and 3 bases, in that order; junction bases with no gene match: 4. The CDR3 is CATSDASGSFYNEQFF. The DNA of the CDR3 is TGTGCCACCAGTGATGCTAGCGGGAGTTTCTACAATGAGCAGTTCTTC.

The rearrangement joins TRBV12-3 or TRBV12-4 to TRBJ1-2; D unresolved. The CDR3 loop spans 13 amino acids. V was trimmed by 5 bases and J by 0 bases, leaving 7 bases between them. The CDR3 region is CASSLQPNYGYTF. The CDR3 nucleotides are TGTGCCAGCAGTCTACAGCCTAACTATGGCTACACCTTC.

This chain connects TRBV9 to TRBJ1-6; no clear D. Germline values: CDR1 SGDLS, CDR2 YYNGEE. Trimming stripped 0 bases from V and 7 bases from J, with 5 bases between. The CDR3 length is 13 residues. CDR3 in amino acids: CASSVGANSPLHF. CDR3 sequence (DNA): TGTGCCAGCAGCGTAGGGGCGAATTCACCCCTCCACTTT.

This clone was observed once. The chain couples TRBV5-4 to TRBJ2-5; TRBD2 aligns across 14 bases. CDR3 length: 17 amino acids. V shed 2 bases, J shed 6 bases, and the junction held 9 bases outside the gene matches. In germline, CDR1 is SGHNT, CDR2 YYREEE (reference sequence). The CDR3 here is CASSFGGLAGGVQTQYF. Written as DNA, the CDR3 is TGTGCCAGCAGCTTCGGTGGACTAGCGGGAGGTGTGCAGACCCAGTACTTC.

This sequence joins TRBV29-1 and TRBJ1-3; D uncertain. Per germline, CDR1 SQVTM and CDR2 ANQGSEA. This CDR3 spans 13 amino acids. V dropped 5 bases and J dropped 2 bases, with 10 bases sitting between them. CDR3 sequence reads: CSVRGSPGNTIYF. The CDR3 DNA reads TGCAGCGTTCGGGGAAGCCCTGGAAACACCATATATTTT. Complete variable domain (other parts from reference TRBV29-1 and TRBJ1-3): SAVISQKPSRDICQRGTSLTIQCQVDSQVTMMFWYRQQPGQSLTLIATANQGSEATYESGFVIDKFPISRPNLTFSTLTVSNMSPEDSSIYLCSVRGSPGNTIYFGEGSWLTVV.

The J gene is TRBJ2-2, the V gene TRBV5-1; TRBD1 agrees at 7 bases. The CDR3 length is 15 residues. Per the germline V gene, CDR1 is SGHRS and CDR2 is YFSETQ. The J segment lost 4 bases and the V segment lost 0 bases, leaving 3 bases of the junction unmatched. Here the CDR3 reads CASSLGDSLTGELFF. The CDR3 DNA follows: TGCGCCAGCAGCTTGGGGGACAGCCTCACCGGGGAGCTGTTTTTT.

The sample holds a few counts of this clone. This chain links TRBV6-2 or TRBV6-3 with TRBJ2-7; TRBD1 matches 7 bases. CDR1 is MNHEY, CDR2 SVGEGT, per germline. The V segment lost 0 bases and the J segment 3 bases; nucleotides outside the gene matches: 5. The CDR3 is 15 amino acids. The CDR3 DNA follows: TGTGCCAGCAGTTACTCTGACAGGGTGGACTACGAGCAGTACTTC. It translates to CASSYSDRVDYEQYF.

V usage is TRBV7-9 and J usage is TRBJ1-2, with TRBD1 matching 7 bases. The CDR3 is made up of 12 amino acids. Germline-derived CDR1 and CDR2 are SEHNR and FQNEAQ (reference sequence). J gave up 7 bases and V 5 bases, and 4 bases lay outside the gene matches. CDR3 DNA: TGTGCCAGCAGCCCCGACAGGGTTGGCTACACCTTC. Translating it yields CASSPDRVGYTF.

The rearrangement joins TRBV2 to TRBJ2-5; no definite D call. CDR1 and CDR2 from the germline V gene are SNHLY and FYNNEI. Trimming left V 0 bases short and J 7 bases short, with 3 bases between. The CDR3 extends over 11 amino acids. The CDR3 loop is CASSEAGTQYF. The CDR3 DNA reads as TGTGCCAGCAGTGAAGCCGGGACCCAGTACTTC.

The rearrangement uses TRBV28 and TRBJ1-2; 9 bases align to TRBD1. Germline CDR1 and CDR2: MDHEN and SYDVKM. The CDR3 contains 13 residues. Trimming at V came to 3 bases and at J to 5 bases, leaving 1 base not matched to a gene. The CDR3 DNA reads TGTGCCAGCAGTTTCGGGACAGGGTATGGCTACACCTTC. This encodes CASSFGTGYGYTF.